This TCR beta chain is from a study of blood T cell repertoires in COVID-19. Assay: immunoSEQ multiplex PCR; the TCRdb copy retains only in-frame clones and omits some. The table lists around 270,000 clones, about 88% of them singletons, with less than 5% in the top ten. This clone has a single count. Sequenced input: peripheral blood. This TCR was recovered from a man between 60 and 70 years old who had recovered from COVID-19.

This CDR3 is CASSWDGTGPPQHF. The CDR3 DNA is TGTGCCAGCAGCTGGGATGGGACAGGGCCTCCCCAGCATTTT. The genes are TRBV6-6 and TRBJ1-5; TRBD1 matches 9 bases. The V gene's germline CDR1 is MNHNY and CDR2 SVGAGI (reference sequence). This CDR3 is 14 amino acids long. V lost 6 bases and J lost 10; bases outside the gene matches: 10.